This T cell receptor beta chain was identified during a study of technical replicates of blood from several donors. The CDR3 is 13 amino acids. Germline CDR1 SGHTA, CDR2 FQGTGA. Trimming stripped 3 bases from V and 3 bases from J, with 9 bases between. TCRdb keeps only in-frame clones here, not all; method: immunoSEQ multiplex PCR. The sample includes about 60,000 clones, about 86% of them seen just once. The clonotype originates from a human donor in good health. Some clones in this sample may be carry-over from other donors' samples. The chain carries TRBV7-3 and TRBJ2-7; perhaps TRBD2 as D (6 bases). The sample consisted of PBMCs. The CDR3 region has the DNA TGTGCCAGCAGCTTGGGACTGGTCTACGAGCAGTACTTC. Translated: CASSLGLVYEQYF.